Sequencing of this T cell receptor beta chain was carried out in a study of blood T cell repertoires in COVID-19. About the study: Sources were T cells, B-cell-depleted T cells, or PBMCs; the material itself was cDNA or gDNA.

Trimming at V came to 6 bases and at J to 7 bases, leaving 10 bases not matched to a gene. The CDR3 consists of 15 residues. Germline CDR1 and CDR2: SNHLY and FYNNEI. Sequenced by immunoSEQ multiplex PCR; TCRdb stores in-frame clones only, minus some. The sample consists of 200,000 to 250,000 clones, around 84% of them appearing once. The sequence derives from a woman aged 80 or over with COVID-19, enrolled during active disease. This chain joins TRBV2 and TRBJ2-1, with 9 nucleotides matching TRBD1. Sequencing was carried out using peripheral blood. CDR3 coding DNA: TGTGCCAGCAGCACTCCTGGACAGGGGAAAAATGAGCAGTTCTTC. Translated: CASSTPGQGKNEQFF.